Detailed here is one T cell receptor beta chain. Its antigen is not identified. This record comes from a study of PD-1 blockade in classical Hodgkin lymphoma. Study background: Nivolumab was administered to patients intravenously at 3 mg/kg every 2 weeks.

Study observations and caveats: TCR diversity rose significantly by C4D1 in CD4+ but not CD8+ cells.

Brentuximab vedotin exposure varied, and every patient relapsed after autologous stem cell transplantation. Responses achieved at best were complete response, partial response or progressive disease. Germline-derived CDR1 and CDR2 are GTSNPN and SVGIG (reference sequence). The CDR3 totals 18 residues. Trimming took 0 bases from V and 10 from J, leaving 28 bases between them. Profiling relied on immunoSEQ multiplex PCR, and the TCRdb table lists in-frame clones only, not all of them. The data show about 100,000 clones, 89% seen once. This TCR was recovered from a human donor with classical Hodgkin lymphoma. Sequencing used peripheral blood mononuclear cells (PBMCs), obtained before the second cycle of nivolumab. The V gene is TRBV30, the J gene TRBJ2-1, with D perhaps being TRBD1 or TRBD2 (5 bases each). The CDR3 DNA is TGTGCCTGGAGTGTACTTGCGGTGCGACAGTTAACTCGCGGGGAGCAGTTCTTC. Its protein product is CAWSVLAVRQLTRGEQFF.